Sequencing of this T cell receptor (beta chain) was carried out in a study of T cells in Graves' hyperthyroidism and ophthalmopathy. General observations from the study: Median prediction lead before ophthalmopathy onset was 5 to 7 months with the model. From stable hyperthyroidism, ophthalmopathy was separated by a 13 V-J model. Among thyroid clonotypes expanded above 0.001, most also appeared in blood.

The V gene's germline CDR1 is WSHSY and CDR2 SAAADI. The CDR3 is made up of 17 amino acids. V was cut by 3 bases and J by 2 bases, with 16 bases left in between. As concerns this clonotype: What it recognizes is unknown.

Orbital computed tomography, thyroid ultrasound, serum thyroxine and TRAb, and clinical symptoms together informed the diagnoses. What was amplified from RNA transcripts were TCR beta CDR3 regions. TCR CDR3 regions were first amplified by RT-PCR with HTBI primers. TCRdb reprocessed the multiplex PCR reads via MiXCR and lists one record per CDR3 protein. The data contain 500,000 to 800,000 distinct CDR3 sequences, nearly 45% of them seen just once; the ten biggest clones take up roughly 6.5%. This receptor was obtained from an adult man with Graves' disease, either hyperthyroidism or ophthalmopathy (not recorded which). Source material: peripheral blood or thyroid tissue (not recorded which). The chain is built from TRBV10-2 and TRBJ1-4; TRBD1 is a possible D gene (5 bases). This CDR3 is CASSETPGTSTNEKLFF. CDR3 DNA sequence: TGCGCCAGCAGTGAAACCCCTGGGACCTCGACTAATGAAAAACTGTTTTTT.